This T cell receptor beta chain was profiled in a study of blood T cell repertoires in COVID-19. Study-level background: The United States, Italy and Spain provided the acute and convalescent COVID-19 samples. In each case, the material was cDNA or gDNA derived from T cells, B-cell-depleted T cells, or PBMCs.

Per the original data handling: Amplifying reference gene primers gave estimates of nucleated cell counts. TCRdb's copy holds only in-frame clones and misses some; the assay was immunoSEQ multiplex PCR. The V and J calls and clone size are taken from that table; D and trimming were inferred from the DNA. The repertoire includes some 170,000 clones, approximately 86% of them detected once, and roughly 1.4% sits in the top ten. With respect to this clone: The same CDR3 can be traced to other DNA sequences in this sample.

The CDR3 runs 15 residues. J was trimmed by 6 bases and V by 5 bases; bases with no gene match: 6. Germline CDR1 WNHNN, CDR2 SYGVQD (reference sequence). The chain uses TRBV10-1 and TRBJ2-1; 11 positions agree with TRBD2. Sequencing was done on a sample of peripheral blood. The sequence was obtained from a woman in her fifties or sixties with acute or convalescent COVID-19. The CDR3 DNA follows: TGCGCCAGCAGTTCAACTAGCGGGAGTGGCAATGAGCAGTTCTTC. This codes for CASSSTSGSGNEQFF.